This T cell receptor beta chain was identified in a study of blood T cell repertoires in COVID-19. Trimming removed 3 bases from V and 7 bases from J, with 7 bases in between. Germline V lookup: CDR1 ENHRY, CDR2 SYGVKD. The CDR3 sequence is 12 residues long. Some clones are missing from TCRdb's copy, which holds only in-frame ones; the method was immunoSEQ multiplex PCR. The sample holds a few hundred thousand clones, approximately 85% seen once. What was sequenced was peripheral blood. The receptor's source is a human donor in a cohort sampled during active COVID-19. The V gene is TRBV10-3, the J gene TRBJ2-1; no clear D gene. The chain's CDR3 is CAISERVNEQFF. Written as DNA, the CDR3 is TGTGCCATCAGTGAACGAGTTAATGAGCAGTTCTTC.